This TCR beta chain was sequenced in a study of healthy donors' naive CD4 and CD8 T cells. Study details: Donors spanned ages 20-25, 40-50 and 60-70 years, half female. A new alpha primer set targeted every functional IMGT alpha variant. Findings of the study overall: A reported CD4+/CD8+ bias affected most V and J genes in naive cells. Positive CDR3 charge linked to CD4+ cells, negative to CD8+ cells.

This CDR3 has 13 residues. Germline-derived CDR1 and CDR2 are LNHDA and SQIVND (reference sequence). The germline V and J ends were trimmed by 2 bases and 3 bases, with 7 bases remaining between them. TCR libraries were built from 450 to 650 ng of total RNA by linear amplification. MiXCR, applied by TCRdb to the reads, yields one record per CDR3 protein. Of around 180,000 distinct CDR3 sequences listed, around 74% are singletons. About this clonotype: No antigen is known for it.

The sequenced material came from naive CD4+ and CD8+ T cells sorted from blood, pooled from several donors. The chain carries TRBV19 and TRBJ1-1, with D unclear. This TCR derives from a pool of human donors in good health; the sample pools cells from several healthy donors. CDR3 bases: TGTGCCAGTAGTATAATCGGGGACACTGAAGCTTTCTTT. Encoded protein: CASSIIGDTEAFF.